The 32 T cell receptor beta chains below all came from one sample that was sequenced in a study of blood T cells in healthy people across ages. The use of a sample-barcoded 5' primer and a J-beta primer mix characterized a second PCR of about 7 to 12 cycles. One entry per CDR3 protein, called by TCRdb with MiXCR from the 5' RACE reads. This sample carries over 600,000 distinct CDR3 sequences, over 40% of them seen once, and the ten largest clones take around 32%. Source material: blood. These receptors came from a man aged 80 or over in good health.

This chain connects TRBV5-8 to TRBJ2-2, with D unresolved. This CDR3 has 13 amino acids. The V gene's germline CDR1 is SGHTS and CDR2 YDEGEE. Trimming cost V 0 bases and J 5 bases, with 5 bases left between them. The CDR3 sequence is CASSLAETGELFF. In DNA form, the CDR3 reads TGTGCCAGCAGCTTGGCTGAGACCGGGGAGCTGTTTTTT.

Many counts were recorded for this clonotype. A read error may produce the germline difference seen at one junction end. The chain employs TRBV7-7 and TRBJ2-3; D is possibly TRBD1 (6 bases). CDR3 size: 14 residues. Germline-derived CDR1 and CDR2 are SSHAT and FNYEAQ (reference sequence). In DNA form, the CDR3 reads TGTGCTAGCAGCAAAGGAGCGACAGGAGATACGCAGTATTTT. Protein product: CASSKGATGDTQYF.

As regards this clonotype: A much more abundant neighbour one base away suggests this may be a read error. As DNA, the CDR3 is TGCGCCAGCAGCCAAACCGACAGGGCTGGGGCCAACGTCCCGACTTTC. It translates to CASSQTDRAGANVPTF. The chain carries TRBV4-1 and TRBJ2-6, with 7 nucleotides matching TRBD1. The CDR3 loop spans 16 amino acids. Germline V CDR1 and CDR2: MGHRA, YSYEKL.

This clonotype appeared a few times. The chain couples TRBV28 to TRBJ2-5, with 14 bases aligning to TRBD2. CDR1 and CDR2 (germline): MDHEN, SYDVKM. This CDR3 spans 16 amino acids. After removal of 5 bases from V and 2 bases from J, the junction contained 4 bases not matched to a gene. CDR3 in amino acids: CASSNGLAGGQETQYF. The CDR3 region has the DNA TGTGCCAGCAGTAACGGACTAGCGGGAGGTCAAGAGACCCAGTACTTC.

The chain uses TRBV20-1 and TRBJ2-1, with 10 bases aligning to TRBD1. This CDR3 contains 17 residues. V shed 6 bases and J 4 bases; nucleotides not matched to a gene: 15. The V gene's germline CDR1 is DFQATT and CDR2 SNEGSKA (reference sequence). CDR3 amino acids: CSAHPTRDRGAYNEQFF. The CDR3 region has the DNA TGCAGTGCCCATCCAACCCGGGACAGGGGAGCATACAATGAGCAGTTCTTC.

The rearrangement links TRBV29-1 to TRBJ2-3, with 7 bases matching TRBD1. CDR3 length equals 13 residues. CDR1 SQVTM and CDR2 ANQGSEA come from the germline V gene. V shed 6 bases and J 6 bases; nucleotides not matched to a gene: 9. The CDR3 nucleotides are TGCAGCGTCAAAAGACAGGGAACGGATACGCAGTATTTT. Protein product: CSVKRQGTDTQYF.

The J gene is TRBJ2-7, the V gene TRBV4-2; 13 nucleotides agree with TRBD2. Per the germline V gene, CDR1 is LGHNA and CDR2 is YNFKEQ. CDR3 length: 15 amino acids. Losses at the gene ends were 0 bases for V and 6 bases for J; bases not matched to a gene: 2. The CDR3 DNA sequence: TGTGCCAGCAGCCAAGATGGACTAGCGGGAGTCGAGCAGTACTTC. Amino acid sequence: CASSQDGLAGVEQYF.

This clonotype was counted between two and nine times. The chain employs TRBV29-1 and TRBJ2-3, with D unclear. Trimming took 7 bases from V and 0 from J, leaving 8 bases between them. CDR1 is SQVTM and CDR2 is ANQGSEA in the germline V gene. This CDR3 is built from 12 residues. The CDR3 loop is CSGVTSTDTQYF. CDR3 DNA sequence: TGCAGCGGCGTAACTAGCACAGATACGCAGTATTTT.

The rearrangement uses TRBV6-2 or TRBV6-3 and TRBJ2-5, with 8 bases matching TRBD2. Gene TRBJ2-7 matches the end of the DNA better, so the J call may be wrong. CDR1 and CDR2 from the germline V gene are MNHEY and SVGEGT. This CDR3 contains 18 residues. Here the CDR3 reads CASSYFPPLVAGGYEQYF. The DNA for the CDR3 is TGTGCCAGCAGTTACTTCCCCCCGTTGGTTGCGGGGGGTTACGAGCAGTACTTC.

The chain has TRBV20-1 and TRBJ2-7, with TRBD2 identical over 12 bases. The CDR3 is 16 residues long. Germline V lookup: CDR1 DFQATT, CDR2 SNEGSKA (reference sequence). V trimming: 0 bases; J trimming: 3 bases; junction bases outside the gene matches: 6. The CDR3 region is CSARDPRTSGDYEQYF. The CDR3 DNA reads TGCAGTGCTAGAGACCCACGGACTAGCGGGGACTACGAGCAGTACTTC.

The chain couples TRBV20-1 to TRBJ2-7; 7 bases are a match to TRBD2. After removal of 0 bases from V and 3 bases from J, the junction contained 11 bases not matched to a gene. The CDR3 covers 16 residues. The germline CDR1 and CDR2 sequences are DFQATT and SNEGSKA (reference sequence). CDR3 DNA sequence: TGCAGTGCTAGAGATCTAGCGGAAGGAGCCGGCTACGAGCAGTACTTC. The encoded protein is CSARDLAEGAGYEQYF.

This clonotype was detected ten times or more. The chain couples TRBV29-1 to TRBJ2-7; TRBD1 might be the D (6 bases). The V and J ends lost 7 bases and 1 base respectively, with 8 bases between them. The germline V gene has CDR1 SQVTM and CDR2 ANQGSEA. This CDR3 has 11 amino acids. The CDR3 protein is CSGGQSYEQYF. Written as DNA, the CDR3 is TGCAGCGGAGGACAGTCCTACGAGCAGTACTTC.

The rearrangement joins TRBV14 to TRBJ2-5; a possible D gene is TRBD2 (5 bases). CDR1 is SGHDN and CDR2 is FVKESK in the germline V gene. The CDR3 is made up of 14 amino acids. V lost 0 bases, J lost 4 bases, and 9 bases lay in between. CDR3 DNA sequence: TGTGCCAGCAGCCAAGATCTCGGAGGAGAGACCCAGTACTTC. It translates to CASSQDLGGETQYF.

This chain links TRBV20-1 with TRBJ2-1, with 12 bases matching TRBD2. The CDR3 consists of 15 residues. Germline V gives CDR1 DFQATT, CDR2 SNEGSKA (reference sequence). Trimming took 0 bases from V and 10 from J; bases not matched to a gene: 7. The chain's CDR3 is CSARDPASGGEEQFF. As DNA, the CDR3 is TGCAGTGCTAGAGATCCGGCTAGCGGGGGGGAGGAGCAGTTCTTC.

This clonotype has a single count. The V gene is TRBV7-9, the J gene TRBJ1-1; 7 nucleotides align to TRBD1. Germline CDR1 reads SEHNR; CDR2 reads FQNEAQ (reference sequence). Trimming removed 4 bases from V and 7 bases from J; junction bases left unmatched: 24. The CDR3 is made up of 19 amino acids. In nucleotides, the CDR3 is TGTGCCAGCAGCTGGGGGATAGTCAGGGGGACAAGGGAGAGAGATGAAGCTTTCTTT. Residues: CASSWGIVRGTRERDEAFF.

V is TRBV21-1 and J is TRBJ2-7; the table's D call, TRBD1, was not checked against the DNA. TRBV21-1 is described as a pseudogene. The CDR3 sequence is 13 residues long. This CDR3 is CASSTPAFYEQYF. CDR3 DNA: TGTGCCAGCAGCACCCCTGCTTTTTACGAGCAGTACTTC.

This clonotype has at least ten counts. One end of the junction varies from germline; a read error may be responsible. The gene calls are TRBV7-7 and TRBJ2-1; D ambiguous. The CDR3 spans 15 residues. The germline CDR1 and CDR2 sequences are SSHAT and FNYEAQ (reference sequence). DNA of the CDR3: TGTGCTAGCAGCCGGACCCAGGATCTACAAGGTGAGCAGTTCTTC. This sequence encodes CASSRTQDLQGEQFF.

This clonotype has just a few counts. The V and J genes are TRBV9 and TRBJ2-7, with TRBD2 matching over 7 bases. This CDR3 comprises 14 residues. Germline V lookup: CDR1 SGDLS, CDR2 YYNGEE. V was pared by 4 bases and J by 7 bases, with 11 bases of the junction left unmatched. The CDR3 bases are TGTGCCAGCAGCCCGCGAACTAGCGACCGGGAGCAGTACTTC. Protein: CASSPRTSDREQYF.

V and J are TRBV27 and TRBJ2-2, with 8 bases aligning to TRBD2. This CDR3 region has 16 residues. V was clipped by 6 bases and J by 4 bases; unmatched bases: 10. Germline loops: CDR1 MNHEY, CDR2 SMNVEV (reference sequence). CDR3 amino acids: CASRKTSGSFTGELFF. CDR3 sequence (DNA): TGTGCCAGCAGAAAAACCAGCGGGAGTTTCACCGGGGAGCTGTTTTTT.

As DNA, the CDR3 is TGTGCCACCAGCAGAGGGCGGACTAGCGGGACCTACGAGCAGTACTTC. It is translated as CATSRGRTSGTYEQYF. The chain uses TRBV15 and TRBJ2-7; TRBD2 matches at 12 bases. The germline CDR1 and CDR2 sequences are LNHNV and YYDKDF (reference sequence). The V and J ends lost 1 base and 2 bases, in that order; junction bases with no gene match: 3. The CDR3 is made up of 16 amino acids.

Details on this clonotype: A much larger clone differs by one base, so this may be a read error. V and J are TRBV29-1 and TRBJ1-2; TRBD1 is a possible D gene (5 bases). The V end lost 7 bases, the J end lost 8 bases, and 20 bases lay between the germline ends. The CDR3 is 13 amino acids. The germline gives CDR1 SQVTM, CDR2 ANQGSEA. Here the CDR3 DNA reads TGCAGCGGTGTCCCCGGGACTAGGCACGGCTACACCTTC. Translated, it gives CSGVPGTRHGYTF.

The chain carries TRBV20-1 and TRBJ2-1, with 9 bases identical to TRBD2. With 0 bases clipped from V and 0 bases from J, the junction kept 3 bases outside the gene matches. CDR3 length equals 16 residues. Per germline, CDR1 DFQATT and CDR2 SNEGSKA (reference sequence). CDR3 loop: CSARDDSGSSYNEQFF. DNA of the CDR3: TGCAGTGCTAGAGATGATAGCGGGAGCTCCTACAATGAGCAGTTCTTC.

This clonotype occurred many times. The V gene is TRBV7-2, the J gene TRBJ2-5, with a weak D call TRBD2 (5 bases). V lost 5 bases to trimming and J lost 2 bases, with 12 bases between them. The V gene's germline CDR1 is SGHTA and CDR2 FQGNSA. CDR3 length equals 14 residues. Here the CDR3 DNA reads TGTGCCAGCAGCCCAGGACTTATACAAGAGACCCAGTACTTC. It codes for CASSPGLIQETQYF.

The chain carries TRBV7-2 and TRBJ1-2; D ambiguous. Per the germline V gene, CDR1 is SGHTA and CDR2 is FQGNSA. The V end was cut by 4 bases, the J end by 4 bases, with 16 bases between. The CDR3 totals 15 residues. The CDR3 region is CASSSMAQSVYGYTF. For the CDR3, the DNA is TGTGCCAGCAGCTCTATGGCCCAGTCGGTCTATGGCTACACCTTC.

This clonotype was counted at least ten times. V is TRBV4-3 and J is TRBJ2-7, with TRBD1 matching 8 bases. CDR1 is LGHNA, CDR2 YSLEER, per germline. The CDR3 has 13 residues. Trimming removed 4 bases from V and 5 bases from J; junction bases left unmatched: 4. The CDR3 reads CASSRQGYHEQYF. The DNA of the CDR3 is TGCGCCAGCAGCCGACAGGGGTACCACGAGCAGTACTTC.

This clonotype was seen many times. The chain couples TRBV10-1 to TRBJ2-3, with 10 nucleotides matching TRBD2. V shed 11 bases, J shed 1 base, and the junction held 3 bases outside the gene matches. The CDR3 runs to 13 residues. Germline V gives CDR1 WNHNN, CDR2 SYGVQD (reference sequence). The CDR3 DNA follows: TGCGCCCGGACTAGCGGTTGCACAGATACGCAGTATTTT. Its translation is CARTSGCTDTQYF.

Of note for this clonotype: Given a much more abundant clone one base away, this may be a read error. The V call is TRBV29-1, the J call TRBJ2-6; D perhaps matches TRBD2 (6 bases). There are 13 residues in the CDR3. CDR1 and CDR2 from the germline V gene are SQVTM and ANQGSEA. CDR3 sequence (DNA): TGCGGCGGGGAAATTGGTGGGGCCAACGTCCTGACTTTC. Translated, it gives CGGEIGGANVLTF.

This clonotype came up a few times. The CDR3 sequence is CASSLGTSFHNEQFF. DNA of the CDR3: TGTGCCAGCAGCTTAGGGACCTCGTTTCACAATGAGCAGTTCTTC. The chain has TRBV7-8 and TRBJ2-1; D not certain. The length of the CDR3 is 15 residues. Trimming removed 1 base from V and 5 bases from J, with 12 bases in between. Germline CDR1 SGHVS, CDR2 FQNEAQ.

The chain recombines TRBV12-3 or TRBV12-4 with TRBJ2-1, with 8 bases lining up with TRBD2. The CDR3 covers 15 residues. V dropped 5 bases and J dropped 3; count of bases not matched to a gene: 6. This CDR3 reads CASSRGRRNYNEQFF. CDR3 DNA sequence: TGTGCCAGCAGTCGCGGGAGGCGGAACTACAATGAGCAGTTCTTC.

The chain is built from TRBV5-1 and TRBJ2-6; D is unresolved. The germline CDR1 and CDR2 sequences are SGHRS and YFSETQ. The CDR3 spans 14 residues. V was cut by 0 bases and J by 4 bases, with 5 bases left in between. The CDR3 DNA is TGCGCCAGCAGCTTGGTACCGGGGGCCAACGTCCTGACTTTC. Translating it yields CASSLVPGANVLTF.

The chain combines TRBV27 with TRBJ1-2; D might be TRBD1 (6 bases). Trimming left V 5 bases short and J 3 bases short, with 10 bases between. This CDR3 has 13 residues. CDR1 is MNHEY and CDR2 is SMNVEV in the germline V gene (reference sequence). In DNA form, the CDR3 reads TGTGCCAGCAGTGTATACAGGGACTATGGCTACACCTTC. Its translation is CASSVYRDYGYTF.

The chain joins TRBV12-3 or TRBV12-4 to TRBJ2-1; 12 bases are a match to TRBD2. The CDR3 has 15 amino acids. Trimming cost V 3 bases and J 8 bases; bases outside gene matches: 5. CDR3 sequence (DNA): TGTGCCAGCAGTTTTGAGACTAGCGGGAGTGATGAGCAGTTCTTC. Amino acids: CASSFETSGSDEQFF.